This T cell receptor (beta chain) was documented in a study of shared clonotypes between healthy human individuals. A word on this clone: What it recognizes is unknown.

The CDR3 totals 16 residues. The ends were cut back, 0 bases at V and 3 bases at J, with 12 bases in the middle. Looked up from germline, CDR1 is MNHEY and CDR2 is SVGAGI. All donors were healthy HIV-negative adults lacking recent acute infections or vaccinations. The study, taken as a whole, reports: Specimens sampled were limited to blood, with tissue repertoires likely differing. Sharing across four donors was highest in naive CD4 (roughly 5%) and lowest in memory CD8 (approximately 0.4%).

As originally analysed: In the immunoSEQ data, sequences were junction-only and lacked quality scores, so filtering differed. Sequencing used immunoSEQ multiplex PCR; TCRdb keeps in-frame clones, though not all of them. That table furnishes V, J and clone size, whereas the DNA furnished D and trimming. This sample has more than 550,000 clones, with about nine tenths found just once. The sequence was collected from a man aged 18 to 30 in good health. Some clones in this sample may be carry-over from other donors' samples. The chain employs TRBV6-5 and TRBJ1-5; D remains ambiguous. The specimen was memory CD8+ T cells from PBMCs. Stated subset: CD45RO+ cells pooled with CCR7-negative TemRA cells. The CDR3 reads CASSYSPAGTNQPQHF. For the CDR3, the DNA is TGTGCCAGCAGTTACTCCCCGGCCGGAACCAATCAGCCCCAGCATTTT.